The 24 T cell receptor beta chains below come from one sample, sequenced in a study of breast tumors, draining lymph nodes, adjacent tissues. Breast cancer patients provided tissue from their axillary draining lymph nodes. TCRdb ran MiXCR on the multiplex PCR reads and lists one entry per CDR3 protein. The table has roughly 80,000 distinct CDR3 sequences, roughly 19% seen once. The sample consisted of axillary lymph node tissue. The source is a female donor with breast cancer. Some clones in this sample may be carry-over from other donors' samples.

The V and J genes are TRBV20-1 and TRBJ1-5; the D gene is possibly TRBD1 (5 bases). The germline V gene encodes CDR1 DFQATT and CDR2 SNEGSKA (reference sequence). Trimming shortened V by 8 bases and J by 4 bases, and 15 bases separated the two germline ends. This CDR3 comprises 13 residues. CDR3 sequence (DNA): TGCAGTACAACCCGGGACGGAAATCAGCCCCAGCATTTT. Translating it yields CSTTRDGNQPQHF.

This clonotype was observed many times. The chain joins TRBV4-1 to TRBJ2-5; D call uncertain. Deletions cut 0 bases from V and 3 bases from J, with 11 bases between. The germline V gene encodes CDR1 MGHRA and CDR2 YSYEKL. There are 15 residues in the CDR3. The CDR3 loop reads CASSQDWRAEETQYF. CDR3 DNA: TGCGCCAGCAGCCAAGATTGGCGTGCTGAAGAGACCCAGTACTTC.

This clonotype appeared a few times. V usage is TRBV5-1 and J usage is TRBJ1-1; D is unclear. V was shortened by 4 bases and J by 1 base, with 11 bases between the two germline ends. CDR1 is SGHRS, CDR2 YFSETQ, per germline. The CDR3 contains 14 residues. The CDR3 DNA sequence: TGCGCCAGCAGCCCGGCCGGGCCGAACACTGAAGCTTTCTTT. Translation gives CASSPAGPNTEAFF.

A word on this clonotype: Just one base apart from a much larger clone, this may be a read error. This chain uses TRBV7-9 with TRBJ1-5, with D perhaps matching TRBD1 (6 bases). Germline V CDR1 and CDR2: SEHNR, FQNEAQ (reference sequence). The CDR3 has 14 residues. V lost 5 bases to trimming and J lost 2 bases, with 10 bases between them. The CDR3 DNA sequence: TGTGCCAGCAGCCCAGGGGTTGGCAATCAGCCCCAGCATTTT. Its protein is CASSPGVGNQPQHF.

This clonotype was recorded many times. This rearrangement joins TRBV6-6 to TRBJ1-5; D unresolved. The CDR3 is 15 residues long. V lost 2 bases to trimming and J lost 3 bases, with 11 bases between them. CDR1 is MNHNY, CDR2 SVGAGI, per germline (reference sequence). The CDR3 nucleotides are TGTGCCAGCAGTTACGGCGGACGGCTCAATCAGCCCCAGCATTTT. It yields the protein CASSYGGRLNQPQHF.

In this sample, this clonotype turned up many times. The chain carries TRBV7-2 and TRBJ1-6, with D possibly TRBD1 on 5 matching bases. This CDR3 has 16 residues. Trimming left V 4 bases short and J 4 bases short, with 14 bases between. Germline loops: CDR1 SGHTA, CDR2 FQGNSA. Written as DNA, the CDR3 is TGTGCCAGCAGCTCCGGGGGACGCCCTTATAATTCACCCCTCCACTTT. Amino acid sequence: CASSSGGRPYNSPLHF. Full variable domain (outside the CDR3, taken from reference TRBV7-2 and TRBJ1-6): GAGVSQSPSNKVTEKGKDVELRCDPISGHTALYWYRQSLGQGLEFLIYFQGNSAPDKSGLPSDRFSAERTGGSVSTLTIQRTQQEDSAVYLCASSSGGRPYNSPLHFGNGTRLTVT.

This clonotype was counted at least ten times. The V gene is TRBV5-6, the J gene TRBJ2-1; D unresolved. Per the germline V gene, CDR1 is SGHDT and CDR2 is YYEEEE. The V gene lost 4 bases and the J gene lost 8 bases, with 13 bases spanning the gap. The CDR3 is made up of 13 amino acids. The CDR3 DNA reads TGTGCCAGCAGCCTTGGAGTTTTCGATGAGCAGTTCTTC. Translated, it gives CASSLGVFDEQFF. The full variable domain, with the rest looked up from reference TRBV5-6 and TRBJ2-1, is DAGVTQSPTHLIKTRGQQVTLRCSPKSGHDTVSWYQQALGQGPQFIFQYYEEEERQRGNFPDRFSGHQFPNYSSELNVNALLLGDSALYLCASSLGVFDEQFFGPGTRLTVL.

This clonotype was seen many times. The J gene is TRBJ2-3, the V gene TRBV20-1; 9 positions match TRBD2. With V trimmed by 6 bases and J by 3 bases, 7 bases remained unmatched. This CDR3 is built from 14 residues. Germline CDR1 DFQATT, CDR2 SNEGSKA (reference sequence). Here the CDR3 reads CSAEGTSSTDTQYF. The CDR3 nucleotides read TGCAGTGCAGAAGGGACTAGCTCTACAGATACGCAGTATTTT.

The chain's CDR3 is CSVERRPDTEAFF. CDR3 in DNA: TGCAGCGTTGAAAGGAGGCCCGACACTGAAGCTTTCTTT. The chain joins TRBV29-1 to TRBJ1-1; D gene ambiguous. The germline V gene has CDR1 SQVTM and CDR2 ANQGSEA. Between the trimmed V and J ends, which lost 2 bases and 3 bases, there was a span of 10 bases. The CDR3 runs to 13 residues.

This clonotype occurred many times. CDR3 DNA sequence: TGTGCCAGCAGAACCGCGGGAGGACACACCGGGGAGCTGTTTTTT. Translated, it gives CASRTAGGHTGELFF. The rearrangement links TRBV3-1 to TRBJ2-2, with 8 bases fitting TRBD2. Germline CDR1 and CDR2: LGHDT and YNNKEL (reference sequence). The J segment lost 3 bases and the V segment lost 6 bases, leaving 6 bases of the junction unmatched. This CDR3 spans 15 amino acids.

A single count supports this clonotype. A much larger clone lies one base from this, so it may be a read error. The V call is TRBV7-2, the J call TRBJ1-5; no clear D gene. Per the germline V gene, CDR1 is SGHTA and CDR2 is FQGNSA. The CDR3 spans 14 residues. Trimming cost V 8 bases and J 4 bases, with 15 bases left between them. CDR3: CASGARRENQPQHF. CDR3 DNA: TGTGCCAGCGGCGCCCGTCGCGAGAATCAGCCCCAGCATTTT. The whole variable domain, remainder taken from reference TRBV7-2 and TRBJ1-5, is GAGVSQSPSNKVTEKGKDVELRCDPISGHTALYWYRQSLGQGLEFLIYFQGNSAPDKSGLPSDRFSAERTGGSVSTLTIQRTQQEDSAVYLCASGARRENQPQHFGDGTRLSIL.

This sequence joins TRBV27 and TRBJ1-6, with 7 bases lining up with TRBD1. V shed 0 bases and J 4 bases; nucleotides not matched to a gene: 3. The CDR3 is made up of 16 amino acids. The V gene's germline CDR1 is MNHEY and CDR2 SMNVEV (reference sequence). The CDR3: CASSLSGTVYNSPLHF. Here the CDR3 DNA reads TGTGCCAGCAGTTTATCCGGGACAGTATATAATTCACCCCTCCACTTT.

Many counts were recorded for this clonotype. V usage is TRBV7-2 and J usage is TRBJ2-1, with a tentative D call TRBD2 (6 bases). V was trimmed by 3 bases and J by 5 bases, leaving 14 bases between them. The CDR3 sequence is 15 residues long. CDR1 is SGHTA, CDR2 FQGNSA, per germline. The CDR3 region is CASSLGSGHHNEQFF. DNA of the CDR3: TGTGCCAGCAGCTTGGGTAGCGGTCACCACAATGAGCAGTTCTTC.

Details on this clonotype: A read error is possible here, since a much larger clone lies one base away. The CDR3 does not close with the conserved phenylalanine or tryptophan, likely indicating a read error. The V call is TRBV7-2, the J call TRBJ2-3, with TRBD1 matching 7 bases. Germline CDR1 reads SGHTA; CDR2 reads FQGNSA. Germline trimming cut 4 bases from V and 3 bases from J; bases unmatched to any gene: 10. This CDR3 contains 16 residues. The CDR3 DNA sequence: TGTGCCAGCAGCTCGCAATCGGGCAGGGGGACAGATACGCAGTATTCT. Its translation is CASSSQSGRGTDTQYS.

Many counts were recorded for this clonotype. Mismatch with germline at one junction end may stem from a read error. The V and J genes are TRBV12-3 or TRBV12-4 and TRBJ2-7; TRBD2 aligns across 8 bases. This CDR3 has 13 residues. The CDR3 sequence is CASSPTSAAGGTF. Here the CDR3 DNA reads TGTGCCAGCAGTCCGACTAGCGCGGCGGGTGGGACTTTC.

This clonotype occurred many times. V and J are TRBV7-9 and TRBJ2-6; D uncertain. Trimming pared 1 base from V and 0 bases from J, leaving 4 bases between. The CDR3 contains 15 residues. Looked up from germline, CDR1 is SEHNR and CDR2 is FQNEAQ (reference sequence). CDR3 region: CASSLVSSGANVLTF. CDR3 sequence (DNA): TGTGCCAGCAGCTTAGTATCCTCTGGGGCCAACGTCCTGACTTTC.

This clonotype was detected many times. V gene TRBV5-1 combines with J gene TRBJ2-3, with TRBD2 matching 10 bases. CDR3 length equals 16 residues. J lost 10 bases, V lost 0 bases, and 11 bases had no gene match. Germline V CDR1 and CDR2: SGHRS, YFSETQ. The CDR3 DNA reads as TGCGCCAGCAGCTTGGATGCTAGCGGGAGTGGAGTCGCGCAGTATTTT. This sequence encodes CASSLDASGSGVAQYF.

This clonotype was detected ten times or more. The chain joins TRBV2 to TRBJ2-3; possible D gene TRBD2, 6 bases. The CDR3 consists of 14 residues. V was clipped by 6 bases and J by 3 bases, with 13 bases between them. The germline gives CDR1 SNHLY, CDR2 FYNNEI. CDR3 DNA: TGTGCCAGCAGAGCCTGGGGGGTTACAGATACGCAGTATTTT. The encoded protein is CASRAWGVTDTQYF.

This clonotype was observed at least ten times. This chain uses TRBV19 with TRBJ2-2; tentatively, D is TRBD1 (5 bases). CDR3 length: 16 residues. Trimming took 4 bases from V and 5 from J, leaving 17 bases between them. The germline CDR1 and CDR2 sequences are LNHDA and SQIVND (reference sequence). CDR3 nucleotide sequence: TGTGCCAGTAGTACCATAGGGGCCCATCCGACCGGGGAGCTGTTTTTT. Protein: CASSTIGAHPTGELFF.

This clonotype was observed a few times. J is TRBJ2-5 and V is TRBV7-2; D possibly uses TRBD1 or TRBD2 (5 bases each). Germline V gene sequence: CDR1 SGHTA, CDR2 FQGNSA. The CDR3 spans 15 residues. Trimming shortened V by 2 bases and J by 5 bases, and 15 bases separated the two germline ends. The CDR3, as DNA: TGTGCCAGCAGCTTACAAAGGGCGTGGGGGGAGACCCAGTACTTC. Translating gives CASSLQRAWGETQYF.

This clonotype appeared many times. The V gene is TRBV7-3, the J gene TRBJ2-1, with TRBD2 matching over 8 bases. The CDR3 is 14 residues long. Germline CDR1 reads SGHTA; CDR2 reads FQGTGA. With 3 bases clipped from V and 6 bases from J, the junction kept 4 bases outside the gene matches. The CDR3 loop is CASSFAGGTNEQFF. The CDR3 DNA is TGTGCCAGCAGCTTTGCGGGAGGAACCAATGAGCAGTTCTTC.

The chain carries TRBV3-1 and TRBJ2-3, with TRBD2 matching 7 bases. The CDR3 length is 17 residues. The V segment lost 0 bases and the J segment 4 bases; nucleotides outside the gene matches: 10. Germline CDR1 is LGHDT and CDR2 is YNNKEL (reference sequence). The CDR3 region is CASSQDLGEGRADTQYF. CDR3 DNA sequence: TGTGCCAGCAGCCAAGATTTGGGGGAGGGCAGGGCAGATACGCAGTATTTT.

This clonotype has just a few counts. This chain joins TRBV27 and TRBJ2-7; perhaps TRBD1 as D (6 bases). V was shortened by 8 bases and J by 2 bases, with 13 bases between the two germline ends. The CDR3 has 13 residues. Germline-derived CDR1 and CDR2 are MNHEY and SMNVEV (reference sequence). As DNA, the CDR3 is TGTGCCAGCGGACCTGAGGGGGCCTACGAGCAGTACTTC. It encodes CASGPEGAYEQYF.

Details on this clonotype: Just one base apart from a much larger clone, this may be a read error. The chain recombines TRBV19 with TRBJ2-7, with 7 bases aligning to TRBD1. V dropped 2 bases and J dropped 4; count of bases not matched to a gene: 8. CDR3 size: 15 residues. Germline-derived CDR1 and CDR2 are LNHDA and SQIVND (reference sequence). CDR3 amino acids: CASSITGQIYYEQYF. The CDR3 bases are TGTGCCAGTAGTATAACGGGACAGATCTATTACGAGCAGTACTTC. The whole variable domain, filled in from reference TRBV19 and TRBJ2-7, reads DGGITQSPKYLFRKEGQNVTLSCEQNLNHDAMYWYRQDPGQGLRLIYYSQIVNDFQKGDIAEGYSVSREKKESFPLTVTSAQKNPTAFYLCASSITGQIYYEQYFGPGTRLTVT.